One sample yielded the 17 T cell receptor beta chains listed below, sequenced in a study of blood T cell repertoires in COVID-19. Only in-frame clones appear in the TCRdb table, and some are missing; sequencing was by immunoSEQ multiplex PCR. This table has about 220,000 clones, roughly 85% appearing once. The sequencing input was peripheral blood. Every receptor here comes from an elderly woman with acute or convalescent COVID-19.

This chain uses TRBV11-2 with TRBJ1-1; D remains ambiguous. Germline V CDR1 and CDR2: SGHAT, FQNNGV. The CDR3 has 12 amino acids. The V gene lost 5 bases and the J gene lost 2 bases, with 6 bases spanning the gap. The CDR3 reads CASSRSNTEAFF. The CDR3 DNA is TGTGCCAGCAGCCGTTCTAACACTGAAGCTTTCTTT. The variable domain in full, with the rest retrieved from reference TRBV11-2 and TRBJ1-1, is EAGVAQSPRYKIIEKRQSVAFWCNPISGHATLYWYQQILGQGPKLLIQFQNNGVVDDSQLPKDRFSAERLKGVDSTLKIQPAKLEDSAVYLCASSRSNTEAFFGQGTRLTVV.

The rearrangement joins TRBV7-3 to TRBJ1-2, with 7 nucleotides matching TRBD1. CDR3 length: 17 residues. V shed 5 bases and J 6 bases; nucleotides not matched to a gene: 18. The germline V gene encodes CDR1 SGHTA and CDR2 FQGTGA. The CDR3 nucleotides are TGTGCCAGCAGCCTTAATCCCCTCGACAGGGTAAAGGATGGCTACACCTTC. Encoded protein: CASSLNPLDRVKDGYTF.

The chain carries TRBV19 and TRBJ2-1, with 11 bases matching TRBD1. Germline CDR1 and CDR2: LNHDA and SQIVND (reference sequence). The CDR3 sequence is 15 residues long. Trimming removed 5 bases from V and 6 bases from J; junction bases left unmatched: 6. This CDR3 reads CASSGGQGGGNEQFF. The CDR3 DNA sequence: TGTGCCAGTAGTGGGGGACAGGGGGGGGGCAATGAGCAGTTCTTC.

The chain couples TRBV20-1 to TRBJ1-2, with D tentatively TRBD1 (6 bases). The germline V gene has CDR1 DFQATT and CDR2 SNEGSKA (reference sequence). V was shortened by 3 bases and J by 5 bases, with 10 bases between the two germline ends. The CDR3 spans 12 residues. DNA of the CDR3: TGCAGTGCTAGTGACAGGCGTTATGGCTACACCTTC. Its protein product is CSASDRRYGYTF.

This clone showed up just once. The chain uses TRBV3-1 (or the pseudogene TRBV3-2) and TRBJ2-3; 7 bases are shared with TRBD2. The CDR3 is 13 residues long. J was trimmed by 9 bases and V by 0 bases; bases with no gene match: 3. Germline CDR1 is LGHDT and CDR2 is YNNKEL (reference sequence). In DNA form, the CDR3 reads TGTGCCAGCAGCCAAGACTGGGGGGGGACGCAGTATTTT. Its translation: CASSQDWGGTQYF.

This clone was found a few times. CDR3 coding DNA: TGTGCCAGCAGCCCCCACCGGTCTAGCGGGGGTGGCACAGATACGCAGTATTTT. Protein product: CASSPHRSSGGGTDTQYF. The genes are TRBV14 and TRBJ2-3, with TRBD2 matching 10 bases. The length of the CDR3 is 18 residues. The V segment lost 4 bases and the J segment 1 base; nucleotides outside the gene matches: 11. Germline V gives CDR1 SGHDN, CDR2 FVKESK.

This chain joins TRBV6-6 and TRBJ2-2; a weak D match, TRBD1 (6 bases). CDR3 length: 15 residues. Between the trimmed V and J ends, which lost 2 bases and 3 bases, there was a span of 10 bases. Germline V gene lookup returns CDR1 MNHNY and CDR2 SVGAGI (reference sequence). The CDR3 DNA is TGTGCCAGCAGTTACAGAGGGGGAGACACCGGGGAGCTGTTTTTT. The encoded protein is CASSYRGGDTGELFF.

This clone has only a few counts. The genes are TRBV19 and TRBJ1-2; no clear D. CDR3 size: 16 residues. Trimming took off 5 bases at V and 3 bases at J, with 19 bases between the two ends. CDR1 and CDR2 (germline): LNHDA, SQIVND (reference sequence). CDR3 sequence: CASSFYRAGSDYGYTF. CDR3 DNA: TGTGCCAGTAGTTTCTATAGAGCCGGGTCCGACTATGGCTACACCTTC.

The V and J genes are TRBV14 and TRBJ1-2; possible D gene TRBD1, 6 bases. Germline V gene sequence: CDR1 SGHDN, CDR2 FVKESK. This CDR3 has 16 residues. Trimming took off 1 base at V and 5 bases at J, with 17 bases between the two ends. The CDR3 nucleotides read TGTGCCAGCAGCCAAGGGGGCACAGGGCTGACATATGGCTACACCTTC. Amino acid sequence: CASSQGGTGLTYGYTF.

The V call is TRBV5-4, the J call TRBJ2-1; TRBD1 matches at 10 bases. Germline-derived CDR1 and CDR2 are SGHNT and YYREEE (reference sequence). J gave up 3 bases and V 5 bases, and 8 bases lay outside the gene matches. The CDR3 has 16 residues. This chain's CDR3 is CASSLPGTGVYNEQFF. The CDR3 nucleotides read TGTGCCAGCAGTCTTCCCGGGACAGGGGTCTACAATGAGCAGTTCTTC.

The rearrangement uses TRBV19 and TRBJ2-2; weak D call: TRBD2 (5 bases). V was cut by 7 bases and J by 3 bases, with 15 bases left in between. CDR1 is LNHDA and CDR2 is SQIVND in the germline V gene (reference sequence). This CDR3 has 15 amino acids. The CDR3 sequence: CASNRLGSYTGELFF. The CDR3 region has the DNA TGTGCCAGTAACCGTCTAGGGAGCTACACCGGGGAGCTGTTTTTT.

The chain has TRBV5-4 and TRBJ1-1, with a tentative D call TRBD1 (6 bases). CDR3 length: 14 residues. The V end lost 1 base, the J end lost 3 bases, and 10 bases lay between the germline ends. Germline V CDR1 and CDR2: SGHNT, YYREEE (reference sequence). CDR3 sequence: CASSLSRGDTEAFF. The CDR3 DNA reads TGTGCCAGCAGCTTGAGCAGGGGAGACACTGAAGCTTTCTTT. Based on the CDR3 plus reference TRBV5-4 and TRBJ1-1, the full variable domain is ETGVTQSPTHLIKTRGQQVTLRCSSQSGHNTVSWYQQALGQGPQFIFQYYREEENGRGNFPPRFSGLQFPNYSSELNVNALELDDSALYLCASSLSRGDTEAFFGQGTRLTVV.

The genes are TRBV12-3 or TRBV12-4 and TRBJ1-5; possibly TRBD1 for D (5 bases). The CDR3 spans 12 residues. V lost 3 bases and J 7 bases, leaving 7 bases between the germline ends. CDR3 coding DNA: TGTGCCAGCAGTTTCAGGGTCCAGCCCCAGCATTTT. Protein: CASSFRVQPQHF.

The V gene is TRBV7-2, the J gene TRBJ2-2, with 13 nucleotides matching TRBD2. Trimming removed 3 bases from V and 5 bases from J; junction bases left unmatched: 12. This CDR3 comprises 19 residues. Germline V gene sequence: CDR1 SGHTA, CDR2 FQGNSA. The CDR3 spells CASSLSGTSGAGKTGELFF. The CDR3 DNA is TGTGCCAGCAGCTTGTCCGGGACTAGCGGGGCAGGCAAGACCGGGGAGCTGTTTTTT.

This chain uses TRBV7-8 with TRBJ1-6, with TRBD1 as a possible D gene (6 bases). The length of the CDR3 is 15 residues. V lost 0 bases, J lost 14 bases, and 17 bases lay in between. Germline V gene sequence: CDR1 SGHVS, CDR2 FQNEAQ. The CDR3 loop is CASSLARGGGATLHF. Here the CDR3 DNA reads TGTGCCAGCAGCTTAGCGCGGGGGGGCGGGGCCACCCTCCACTTT.

The chain joins TRBV6-4 to TRBJ2-1; TRBD2 aligns across 8 bases. With V trimmed by 2 bases and J by 2 bases, 5 bases remained unmatched. CDR1 is MRHNA, CDR2 SNTAGT, per germline. This CDR3 is 16 amino acids long. The DNA of the CDR3 is TGTGCCAGCAGTGACAGGCGGGGGGAGACCTACAATGAGCAGTTCTTC. Its translation is CASSDRRGETYNEQFF.

A note on this clone: The same CDR3 also results from other DNA sequences found in this sample. The V and J genes are TRBV6-1 and TRBJ1-3, with D possibly TRBD1 on 5 matching bases. Trimming cost V 2 bases and J 0 bases, with 5 bases left between them. CDR1 and CDR2 (germline): MNHNS, SASEGT. CDR3 length equals 14 residues. CDR3 amino acids: CASSERGSGNTIYF. CDR3 sequence (DNA): TGTGCCAGCAGTGAAAGGGGCTCTGGAAACACCATATATTTT.